The present TCR beta chain was sequenced within a study of control samples from healthy donors and cancer patients. From germline, CDR1 is LNHDA and CDR2 SQIVND (reference sequence). With V trimmed by 5 bases and J by 4 bases, 4 bases remained unmatched. The CDR3 sequence is 14 residues long. Sequenced by immunoSEQ multiplex PCR; TCRdb stores in-frame clones only, minus some. The sample carries approximately 140,000 clones, roughly 94% recorded once. Input material: blood. The source is a middle-aged man in good health. The chain recombines TRBV19 with TRBJ1-5, with 8 bases matching TRBD1. The CDR3 sequence: CASSGTGENQPQHF. In nucleotides, the CDR3 is TGTGCCAGTAGTGGGACAGGCGAAAATCAGCCCCAGCATTTT.